A selection of T cell receptor beta chains follows, all from one sample in a study of blood T cell repertoires in COVID-19. Profiling relied on immunoSEQ multiplex PCR, and the TCRdb table lists in-frame clones only, not all of them. The table includes roughly 190,000 clones, about 95% detected once. Sequencing input: peripheral blood. Source of these receptors: a man aged 25 to 40 with COVID-19, enrolled during active disease. Both conserved end residues are part of each CDR3. The order of the fields is J gene, V gene, D gene, clone size, CDR3 length, CDR3 DNA, CDR3 protein. D genes are given only for firm matches. Rows may omit the clone size; those that give it use once, few, many or a size class.

>TRBJ2-2|TRBV19|TRBD1|.|17
TGTGCCAGTAGTAGTGGACAGGGGATAGGTGAGATCGGGGAGCTGTTTTTT
CASSSGQGIGEIGELFF
>TRBJ1-3|TRBV3-1/TRBV3-2|.|.|16
TGTGCCAGCAGCCAAAGCTTCGGGGGGTCTGGAAACACCATATATTTT
CASSQSFGGSGNTIYF
>TRBJ2-3|TRBV10-3|TRBD2|.|17
TGTGCCATCAGTGAGTCAGAGCGGGGGGGACTTCCCGATACGCAGTATTTT
CAISESERGGLPDTQYF
>TRBJ2-7|TRBV12-5|TRBD2|once|17
TGTGCTAGTGGTTTGGTACGGTTGGCGGGGGAGGCCTACGAGCAGTACTTC
CASGLVRLAGEAYEQYF
>TRBJ1-2|TRBV6-5|.|once|14
TGTGCCAGCAGGGCCGCGGGTCAAAACTATGGCTACACCTTC
CASRAAGQNYGYTF
>TRBJ2-7|TRBV3-1/TRBV3-2|TRBD1|.|14
TGTGCCAGCAGCCAACGGGACAGGCAACTGGAGCAGTACTTC
CASSQRDRQLEQYF
>TRBJ2-1|TRBV19|TRBD1|.|14
TGTGCCAGTAGTACAAGACAGGGCTACAATGAGCAGTTCTTC
CASSTRQGYNEQFF
>TRBJ2-2|TRBV5-6|TRBD1|once|19
TGTGCCAGCAGCCGCTCCGGGACAGGGTTTATGGCGAACACCGGGGAGCTGTTTTTT
CASSRSGTGFMANTGELFF
>TRBJ2-2|TRBV5-1|.|once|15
TGCGCCAGCAGCCTGAACAGGGTGAACACCGGGGAGCTGTTTTTT
CASSLNRVNTGELFF
>TRBJ2-2|TRBV5-1|TRBD1|.|15
TGCGCCAGCAGCGGAACGACAGGGGGCACCGGGGAGCTGTTTTTT
CASSGTTGGTGELFF
>TRBJ2-5|TRBV5-4|TRBD2|.|16
TGTGCCAGGAAACTTCCGGGAGCGGGGGGTAAGGAGACCCAGTACTTC
CARKLPGAGGKETQYF
>TRBJ1-1|TRBV11-2|TRBD1|.|15
TGTGCCAGCAGCTCTTGGACAGGGGAGAGCACTGAAGCTTTCTTT
CASSSWTGESTEAFF
>TRBJ2-5|TRBV11-2|TRBD1|.|16
TGTGCCAGCAGCTTCAACAGGGGCCAGAGTGGAGAGACCCAGTACTTC
CASSFNRGQSGETQYF
>TRBJ2-7|TRBV7-3|.|.|13
TGTGCCAGCAGCTTAGGTCCTAGCCGCGAGCAGTACTTC
CASSLGPSREQYF
>TRBJ1-5|TRBV30|.|.|15
TGTGCCTGGAGACCATCAGGGTGGGGCAATCAGCCCCAGCATTTT
CAWRPSGWGNQPQHF
>TRBJ2-5|TRBV24-1|TRBD1|.|15
TGTGCCACCAGTGATGCGACAGGGGATCAAGAGACCCAGTACTTC
CATSDATGDQETQYF
>TRBJ2-3|TRBV5-1|TRBD2|once|16
TGCGCCAGCAGCTTGGCGACGGGGGGGAGCACAGATACGCAGTATTTT
CASSLATGGSTDTQYF
>TRBJ1-2|TRBV5-5|TRBD1|.|18
TGTGCCAGCAGCTTGTCGCAAGAGGTGCGTCAGGGGGCAACTGGCTACACCTTC
CASSLSQEVRQGATGYTF
>TRBJ1-6|TRBV11-2|.|.|13
TGTGCCAGCAGCTTAGAGGGGGCTTCACCCCTCCACTTT
CASSLEGASPLHF
>TRBJ1-1|TRBV3-1/TRBV3-2|TRBD1|.|15
TGTGCCAGCAGCCATAGGGACAGGGGGGGCACTGAAGCTTTCTTT
CASSHRDRGGTEAFF
>TRBJ1-6|TRBV7-9|TRBD1|few|14
TGTGCCAGCAGCGCGGACAGGGGGCGGTCACCCCTCCACTTT
CASSADRGRSPLHF
>TRBJ1-2|TRBV9|TRBD1|.|16
TGTGCCAGCAGCTCCTCCGGACAGGGGGCCAGGGGGGGCTACACCTTC
CASSSSGQGARGGYTF
>TRBJ2-7|TRBV18|TRBD1|.|16
TGTGCCAGCTCTCTCGTACCGGGACAGGGGGCTTACGAGCAGTACTTC
CASSLVPGQGAYEQYF
>TRBJ2-2|TRBV27|.|.|19
TGTGCCAGCAGTTTCCCCCATTTGCTCGCGGGGAGTCCGCCCGGGGAGCTGTTTTTT
CASSFPHLLAGSPPGELFF
>TRBJ2-5|TRBV6-1|.|.|14
TGTGCCAGCAGTGAAGCCAGCAGGAAAGAGACCCAGTACTTC
CASSEASRKETQYF
>TRBJ2-1|TRBV4-1|.|.|14
TGCGCCAGCAGCCCTCAAGTCTTATTCAGGGAGCAGTTCTTC
CASSPQVLFREQFF
>TRBJ1-3|TRBV5-4|.|.|14
TGTGCCAGCAGCGCAGCTAGCTCTGGAAACACCATATATTTT
CASSAASSGNTIYF
>TRBJ1-2|TRBV6-2/TRBV6-3|TRBD1|.|14
TGTGCCAGCAGTCGGACAGGGGGGCGGTATGGCTACACCTTC
CASSRTGGRYGYTF
>TRBJ1-1|TRBV2|.|.|14
TGTGCCAGCAGTGTCCCGAGCATGAACACTGAAGCTTTCTTT
CASSVPSMNTEAFF
>TRBJ2-1|TRBV4-1|.|.|14
TGCGCCAGCAGCCAAGCGGGAGCGCCGAATGAGCAGTTCTTC
CASSQAGAPNEQFF
>TRBJ2-5|TRBV9|TRBD2|.|16
TGTGCCAGCAGCCCCCGGACTAGCGGGGGGGCCGAGACCCAGTACTTC
CASSPRTSGGAETQYF
>TRBJ1-5|TRBV5-5|.|.|16
TGTGCCAGCAGCTTGTTGGCAGGGGCTAGCAATCAGCCCCAGCATTTT
CASSLLAGASNQPQHF
>TRBJ2-7|TRBV29-1|TRBD1|.|14
TGCAGCGTTAGGGTCGGGACAGGGATGTACGAGCAGTACTTC
CSVRVGTGMYEQYF
>TRBJ1-2|TRBV29-1|.|.|12
TGCAGCGTTGAAGCGGGGGTCGGTGGCTACACCTTC
CSVEAGVGGYTF
>TRBJ2-7|TRBV5-3|.|.|12
TGTGCCAGAAGCCCCGGACACCTAGAGCAGTACTTC
CARSPGHLEQYF
>TRBJ1-2|TRBV10-3|.|.|11
TGTGCCATCACAGGGGCCTATGGCTACACCTTC
CAITGAYGYTF
>TRBJ1-2|TRBV6-5|TRBD1|.|14
TGTGCCAGTGAAAAACAGGGGGCCCTCTATGGCTACACCTTC
CASEKQGALYGYTF
>TRBJ1-5|TRBV18|TRBD1|once|16
TGTGCCAGCTCACCACTTGGACAGGGCGGCAATCAGCCCCAGCATTTT
CASSPLGQGGNQPQHF
>TRBJ1-5|TRBV3-1/TRBV3-2|TRBD1|.|14
TGTGCCAGCAGCCCGACAGGGGCGAGGCAGCCCCAGCATTTT
CASSPTGARQPQHF
>TRBJ1-5|TRBV19|.|.|19
TGTGCCAGTAGTATAGATATTGGGGGAGGGGGTTATAGCAATCAGCCCCAGCATTTT
CASSIDIGGGGYSNQPQHF
>TRBJ1-2|TRBV6-1|.|.|13
TGTGCCAGCAGTGAAGAAGGCGGAAATGGCTACACCTTC
CASSEEGGNGYTF
>TRBJ2-5|TRBV4-1|TRBD2|.|17
TGCGCCAGCAGCCAAGATCAGATGACTAGCGGGGTGGAGACCCAGTACTTC
CASSQDQMTSGVETQYF
>TRBJ1-1|TRBV19|.|once|17
TGTGCCAGTAGTATACTCCAGGGAGGGTTTGTAGGGACTGAAGCTTTCTTT
CASSILQGGFVGTEAFF
>TRBJ2-3|TRBV6-5|.|.|13
TGTGCCAGCAGGGGAGGCGGCACAGATACGCAGTATTTT
CASRGGGTDTQYF
>TRBJ2-1|TRBV24-1|TRBD1|.|14
TGTGCCACCGGCGGCAGGGGGAATTCTAATGAGCAGTTCTTC
CATGGRGNSNEQFF
>TRBJ2-7|TRBV24-1|TRBD1|.|18
TGTGCCACCAGTGATTTCATAAGAACAGGGGAATCGGCCTACGAGCAGTACTTC
CATSDFIRTGESAYEQYF
>TRBJ1-4|TRBV5-1|.|.|14
TGCGCCAGCAGCTTGACGAGAGGAGGCGAAAAACTGTTTTTT
CASSLTRGGEKLFF
>TRBJ1-5|TRBV3-1/TRBV3-2|TRBD1|.|18
TGTGCCAGCAGCCAAGATCTTCCGAACAGGGGGAACAATCAGCCCCAGCATTTT
CASSQDLPNRGNNQPQHF
>TRBJ1-4|TRBV11-2|TRBD1|.|15
TGTGCCAGCAGTCTCGGACAGGGCGCTAATGAAAAACTGTTTTTT
CASSLGQGANEKLFF
>TRBJ2-1|TRBV4-1|TRBD1|.|15
TGCGCCAGCAGCCTACAGGGGAGTCCCTACAATGAGCAGTTCTTC
CASSLQGSPYNEQFF
>TRBJ2-7|TRBV27|.|.|15
TGTGCCAGCAGTTTTTCGGCTCGAGGGAACTACGAGCAGTACTTC
CASSFSARGNYEQYF